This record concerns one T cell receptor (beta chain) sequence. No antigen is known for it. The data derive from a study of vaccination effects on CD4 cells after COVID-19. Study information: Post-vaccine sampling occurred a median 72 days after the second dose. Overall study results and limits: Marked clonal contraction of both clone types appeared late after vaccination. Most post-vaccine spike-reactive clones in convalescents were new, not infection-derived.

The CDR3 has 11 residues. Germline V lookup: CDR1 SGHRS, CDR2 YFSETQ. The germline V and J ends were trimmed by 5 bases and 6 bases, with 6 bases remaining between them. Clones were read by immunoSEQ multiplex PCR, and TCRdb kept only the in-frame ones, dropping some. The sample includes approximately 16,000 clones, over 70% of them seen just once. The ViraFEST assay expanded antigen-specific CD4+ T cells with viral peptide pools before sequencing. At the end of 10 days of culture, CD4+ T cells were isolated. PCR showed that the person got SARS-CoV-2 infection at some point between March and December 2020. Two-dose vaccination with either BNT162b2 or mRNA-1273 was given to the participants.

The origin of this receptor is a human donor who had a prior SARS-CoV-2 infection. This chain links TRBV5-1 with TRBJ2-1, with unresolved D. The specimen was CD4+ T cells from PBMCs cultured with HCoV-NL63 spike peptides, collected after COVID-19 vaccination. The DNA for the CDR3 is TGCGCCAGCAGACTTACCAATGAGCAGTTCTTC. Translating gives CASRLTNEQFF.